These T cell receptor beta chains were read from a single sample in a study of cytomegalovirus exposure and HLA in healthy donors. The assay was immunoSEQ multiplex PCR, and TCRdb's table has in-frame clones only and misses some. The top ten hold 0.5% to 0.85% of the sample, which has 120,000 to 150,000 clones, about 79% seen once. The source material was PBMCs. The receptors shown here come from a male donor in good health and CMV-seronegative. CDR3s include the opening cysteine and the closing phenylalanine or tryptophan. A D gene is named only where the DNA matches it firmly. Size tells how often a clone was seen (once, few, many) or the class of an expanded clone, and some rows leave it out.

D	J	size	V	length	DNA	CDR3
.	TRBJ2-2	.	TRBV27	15	TGTGCCAGCAGTTCTCGACAGTTGAACACCGGGGAGCTGTTTTTT	CASSSRQLNTGELFF
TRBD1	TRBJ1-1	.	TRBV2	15	TGTGCCAGCAGTGTCGAGACAGGGGGCAACACTGAAGCTTTCTTT	CASSVETGGNTEAFF
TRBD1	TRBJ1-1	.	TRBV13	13	TGTGCCAGCACCGGACAGGAGAACACTGAAGCTTTCTTT	CASTGQENTEAFF
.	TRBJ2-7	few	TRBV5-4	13	TGTGCCAGCAGCTTGGCAGGAACCTACGAGCAGTACTTC	CASSLAGTYEQYF
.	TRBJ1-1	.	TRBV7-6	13	TGTGCCAGCAGCTACAGGGTAGGGACTGAAGCTTTCTTT	CASSYRVGTEAFF
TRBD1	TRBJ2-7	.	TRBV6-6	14	TGTGCCAGCAGCACCGGGACAGAGATCTACGAGCAGTACTTC	CASSTGTEIYEQYF
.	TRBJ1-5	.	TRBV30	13	TGTGCCTCGGGGGTTGATAGCAATCAGCCCCAGCATTTT	CASGVDSNQPQHF
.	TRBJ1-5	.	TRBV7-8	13	TGTGCCAGCAGCTTGGCCCAGTATCAGCCCCAGCATTTT	CASSLAQYQPQHF
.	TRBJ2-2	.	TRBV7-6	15	TGTGCCAGCAGCCGCCCGGGACACAACACCGGGGAGCTGTTTTTT	CASSRPGHNTGELFF
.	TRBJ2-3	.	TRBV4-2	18	TGTGCCAGCAGCCCAGAGAGCGGGCAGAGTCCTAGCACAGATACGCAGTATTTT	CASSPESGQSPSTDTQYF
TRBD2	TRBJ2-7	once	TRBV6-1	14	TGTGCCAGCACGAAACTAGCGGGAGAAGACGAGCAGTACTTC	CASTKLAGEDEQYF
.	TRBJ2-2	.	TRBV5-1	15	TGCGCCAGCAGCTCCCTTCGCGCGGACACCGGGGAGCTGTTTTTT	CASSSLRADTGELFF
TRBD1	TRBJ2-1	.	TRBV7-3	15	TGTGCCAGCAGTAGAACAGGGGTGCAGTTCGATGAGCAGTTCTTC	CASSRTGVQFDEQFF
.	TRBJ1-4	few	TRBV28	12	TGTGCCAGCAGGGGCCCTAATGAAAAACTGTTTTTT	CASRGPNEKLFF
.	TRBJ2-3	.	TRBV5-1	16	TGCGCCAGCAGCCGGCCCCTAGCAGCTAGCACAGATACGCAGTATTTT	CASSRPLAASTDTQYF